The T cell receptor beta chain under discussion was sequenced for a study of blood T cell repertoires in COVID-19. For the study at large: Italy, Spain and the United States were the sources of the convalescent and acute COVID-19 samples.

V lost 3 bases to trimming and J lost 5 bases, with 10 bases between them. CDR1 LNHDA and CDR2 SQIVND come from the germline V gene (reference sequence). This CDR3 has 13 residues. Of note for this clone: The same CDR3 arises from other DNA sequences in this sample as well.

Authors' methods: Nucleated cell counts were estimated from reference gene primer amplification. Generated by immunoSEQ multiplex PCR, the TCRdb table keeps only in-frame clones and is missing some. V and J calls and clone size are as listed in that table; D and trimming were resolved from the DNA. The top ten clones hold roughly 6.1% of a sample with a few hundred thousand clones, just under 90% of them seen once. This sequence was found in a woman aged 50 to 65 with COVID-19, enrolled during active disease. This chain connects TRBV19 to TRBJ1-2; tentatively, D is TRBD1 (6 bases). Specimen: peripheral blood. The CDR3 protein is CASSITGSYGYTF. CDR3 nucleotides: TGTGCCAGTAGTATCACAGGGAGTTATGGCTACACCTTC.